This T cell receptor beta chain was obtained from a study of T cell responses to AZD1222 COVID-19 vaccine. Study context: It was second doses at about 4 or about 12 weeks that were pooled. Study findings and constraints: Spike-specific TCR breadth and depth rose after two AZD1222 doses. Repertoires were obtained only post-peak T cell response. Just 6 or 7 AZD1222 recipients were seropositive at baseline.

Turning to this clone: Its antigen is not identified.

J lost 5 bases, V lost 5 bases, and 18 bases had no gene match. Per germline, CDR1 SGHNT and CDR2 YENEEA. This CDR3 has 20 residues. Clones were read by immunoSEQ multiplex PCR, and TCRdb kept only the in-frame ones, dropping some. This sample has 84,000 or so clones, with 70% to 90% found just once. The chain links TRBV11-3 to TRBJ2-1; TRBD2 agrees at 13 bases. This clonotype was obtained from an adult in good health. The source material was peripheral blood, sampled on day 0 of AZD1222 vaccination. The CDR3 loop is CASSQAGRLAGGPTHNEQFF. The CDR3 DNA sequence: TGTGCCAGCAGCCAGGCCGGAAGACTAGCGGGAGGACCGACACACAATGAGCAGTTCTTC.